This TCR beta chain derives from a study of regulatory T cells in long-lasting Graves disease. Germline CDR1 and CDR2: LGHDT and YNNKEL (reference sequence). The germline V and J ends were trimmed by 3 bases and 4 bases, with 12 bases remaining between them. The CDR3 covers 14 residues. In its sample, this clonotype was seen many times. What it binds is unknown. Overall study results and limits: Peripheral blood was the sole material, not thyroid tissue. TRBV28 was favored in persistent disease, as were TRBJ1-2 and TRBJ2-5.

The time point was: newly diagnosed GD, antithyroid drugs for less than 3 months. Following extraction of RNA from PBMCs, that RNA was used to make the TCR library. Libraries of TCR beta came from iRepertoire HTBI primers plus Arm-PCR of CDR3 regions. TCRdb passed the multiplex PCR reads through MiXCR, listing each CDR3 protein once. In the table there are around 480,000 distinct CDR3 sequences, approximately 16% of which are singletons. The sample also formed part of further work on T cells in Graves' hyperthyroidism and ophthalmopathy.

The chain couples TRBV3-1 to TRBJ1-1, with D possibly TRBD1 on 5 matching bases. Sequencing used peripheral blood mononuclear cells (PBMCs), obtained at new diagnosis, from a patient treated with antithyroid drugs. This sequence originates from a woman aged 35-60 years with Graves disease. The CDR3 here is CASSHSGGVTEAFF. DNA for the CDR3: TGTGCCAGCAGCCATTCTGGGGGAGTCACTGAAGCTTTCTTT.